This TCR beta chain is drawn from a study of cytomegalovirus exposure and HLA in healthy donors (dated by TCRdb to 2015 to 2018). With regard to the full study: According to a later analysis, one platform produced both the roughly 110 validation repertoires and the 670 or so repertoires of the first cohort. The aim of the study was to test whether cataloging public T cell receptors could identify signatures of past pathogen exposure. A separate validation cohort of more than 100 different subjects was used in addition to the roughly 700-subject first cohort. To predict cytomegalovirus infection status, the study brought together high-throughput TCR immunosequencing, statistical association of individual TCRs with disease status, and machine learning. Summary of the overall study and its limitations: Three of the identified cytomegalovirus-associated TCR beta chains were confirmed in vitro to be specific for cytomegalovirus antigens. The classifier was reported to diagnose cytomegalovirus status with high specificity and sensitivity in both the original cohort and the validation cohort. All 120 or so repertoires were used to score co-occurrence in the validation cohort in a later analysis, because that analysis had no HLA typing for the cohort. The authors suggested that the approach could potentially be extended to other disease states and immunological phenotypes. Across donors, most TCR sequences were observed very rarely, whereas some public TCRs were present in many individuals. Subsequent analysis determined that TCRs grouped into clusters in the first cohort also showed a tendency toward co-occurrence across the 90 to 150 validation repertoires, and 94% of cluster scores exceeded 0. A total of 150 to 200 TCR beta chains were listed by the study as associated with cytomegalovirus.

The library was built by means of the immunoSEQ multiplex PCR assay. The original pipeline was this. A statistical classification framework was developed to diagnose cytomegalovirus status using the catalog of TCR beta chain sequences. TCRdb limited this immuneACCESS table to in-frame rearrangements with V and J called. A share of clones is missing; checked studies link under half to unresolved V genes, and the rest is unexplained. Clonal size and the V and J genes are those of that table, whereas D and trimming came from the DNA. This sample lists 65,000 to 75,000 clones; around 92% were detected once. The ten largest clonotypes hold roughly 5% of the sample. Donors formed part of the validation cohort, which comprised fewer than 150 subjects and was distinct from the first cohort of 690 or so subjects. A distance of 9 bases separates the germline ends of V and J, which lose 4 bases and 3 bases respectively. Measured from the cysteine to the phenylalanine, the CDR3 is 14 residues long. Left in the record is the CDR3 DNA by itself, 42 bases read in frame from the first base. For CDR1 and CDR2, the germline V gene lists MRHNA and SNTAGT.

Note on this clone: Its antigen remains undetermined. Base quality data are lacking; no much larger clone is found one base away.

Rearrangement joined TRBV6-4 to TRBJ2-2; D gene: possibly TRBD1, on 6 matching bases. Sequencing input: PBMCs. This clonotype originated in a man between 18 and 29 years old in good health and CMV-seropositive. The base sequence is TGTGCCAGCAGTGCAGGGGCGGACACCGGGGAGCTGTTTTTT. It translates to CASSAGADTGELFF.